One and the same sample provided the 23 T cell receptor beta chains below, sequenced in a study of response to subunit inactivated influenza vaccine. TCRdb used MiXCR to reprocess the RT-PCR reads, holding one entry per CDR3 protein. This table holds about 520,000 distinct CDR3 sequences, about 25% found once. The sample in question was CD4+ T cells sorted from PBMCs, obtained 4 to 6 days after vaccination. These receptors all stem from a man between 45 and 60 years old who received an inactivated influenza vaccine.

The V gene is TRBV5-5, the J gene TRBJ2-3, with 11 positions matching TRBD2. CDR3 length: 16 residues. Unmatched junction bases numbered 10, after V lost 5 bases and J lost 5 bases. Germline V gene sequence: CDR1 SGHKS, CDR2 YYEKEE (reference sequence). The CDR3 sequence is CASSPQLAGAKDTQYF. As DNA, the CDR3 is TGTGCCAGCAGTCCCCAACTAGCGGGGGCGAAAGATACGCAGTATTTT. Based on the CDR3 plus reference TRBV5-5 and TRBJ2-3, the full variable domain is DAGVTQSPTHLIKTRGQQVTLRCSPISGHKSVSWYQQVLGQGPQFIFQYYEKEERGRGNFPDRFSARQFPNYSSELNVNALLLGDSALYLCASSPQLAGAKDTQYFGPGTRLTVL.

The rearrangement joins TRBV10-3 to TRBJ2-1; TRBD2 agrees at 11 bases. CDR3 length equals 16 residues. Trimming took 2 bases from V and 5 from J; bases not matched to a gene: 5. From germline, CDR1 is ENHRY and CDR2 SYGVKD. The CDR3 sequence: CAISEPSGGLNNEQFF. CDR3 coding DNA: TGTGCCATCAGTGAGCCTAGCGGGGGGTTGAACAATGAGCAGTTCTTC.

This chain links TRBV4-2 with TRBJ1-6; the D gene is possibly TRBD1 (5 bases). Looked up from germline, CDR1 is LGHNA and CDR2 is YNFKEQ. V lost 7 bases and J 6 bases, leaving 25 bases between the germline ends. The CDR3 consists of 18 residues. Written as DNA, the CDR3 is TGTGCCAGCACCCGGAACTTTGGGGGGACGGCGAGTAATTCACCCCTCCACTTT. Translated: CASTRNFGGTASNSPLHF.

The chain recombines TRBV2 with TRBJ2-3; D call uncertain. CDR3 size: 14 residues. Germline values: CDR1 SNHLY, CDR2 FYNNEI. V lost 7 bases and J 0 bases, leaving 11 bases between the germline ends. The CDR3 loop is CASTAVPSTDTQYF. DNA for the CDR3: TGTGCCAGCACCGCGGTTCCTAGCACAGATACGCAGTATTTT.

This clonotype occurred a few times. J is TRBJ2-1 and V is TRBV21-1; no DNA check was done on the table's D call, TRBD1. TRBV21-1 constitutes a pseudogene. The CDR3 runs to 14 residues. The CDR3 DNA is TGTGCCAGCAGCAAAGAGATAGTAATGCCAGGGAGGTTCTTC. Encoded protein: CASSKEIVMPGRFF.

This clonotype has at least ten counts. The genes are TRBV5-1 and TRBJ2-1; perhaps TRBD1 as D (5 bases). CDR1 and CDR2 (germline): SGHRS, YFSETQ. The CDR3 is made up of 15 amino acids. V was trimmed by 1 base and J by 7 bases, leaving 15 bases between them. The CDR3 DNA follows: TGCGCCAGCAGCTTGACGGGCAGGGATGAGAATGAGCAGTTCTTC. Amino acid sequence: CASSLTGRDENEQFF.

This clonotype was observed a single time. V gene TRBV11-2 combines with J gene TRBJ2-1, with D possibly matching TRBD2 (7 bases). CDR1 is SGHAT and CDR2 is FQNNGV in the germline V gene. This CDR3 has 17 amino acids. V shed 6 bases and J shed 10 bases, with 28 bases lying between them. CDR3 nucleotide sequence: TGTGCCAGCAGTGCGCGGGTGTGGGGGGGCTCCTTAGGAGAGCAGTTCTTC. Protein: CASSARVWGGSLGEQFF.

The chain links TRBV12-3 or TRBV12-4 to TRBJ2-1; 9 nucleotides align to TRBD1. The CDR3 consists of 13 residues. J was trimmed by 8 bases and V by 7 bases; bases with no gene match: 6. CDR3 nucleotide sequence: TGTGCCAGCAAATACACAGGGGGCGATGAGCAGTTCTTC. This translates into CASKYTGGDEQFF.

V and J are TRBV3-1 and TRBJ1-3; D call uncertain. The CDR3 is 16 amino acids. V was pared by 1 base and J by 0 bases, with 10 bases between. Germline V gene data show CDR1 as LGHDT and CDR2 as YNNKEL (reference sequence). This CDR3 reads CASSQGLVSSGNTIYF. The CDR3 DNA is TGTGCCAGCAGCCAAGGTCTAGTCAGCTCTGGAAACACCATATATTTT.

This rearrangement joins TRBV7-2 to TRBJ1-2; tentatively, D is TRBD1 (5 bases). V was pared by 1 base and J by 8 bases, with 14 bases between. In germline, CDR1 is SGHTA, CDR2 FQGNSA. The CDR3 sequence is 14 residues long. The CDR3 bases are TGTGCCAGCAGCTTAGTGGGCAGGGTGGGCGGCTACACCTTC. Amino acids: CASSLVGRVGGYTF. The full variable domain, completed using reference TRBV7-2 and TRBJ1-2, is GAGVSQSPSNKVTEKGKDVELRCDPISGHTALYWYRQSLGQGLEFLIYFQGNSAPDKSGLPSDRFSAERTGGSVSTLTIQRTQQEDSAVYLCASSLVGRVGGYTFGSGTRLTVV.

The chain carries TRBV4-1 and TRBJ2-3; 9 bases map to TRBD1. In germline, CDR1 is MGHRA, CDR2 YSYEKL. The junction had 10 bases not matched to a gene; V was cut back by 0 bases and J by 0 bases. This CDR3 is 19 amino acids long. The CDR3 nucleotides are TGCGCCAGCAGCCAAGATGGTGGACAGGGGACCCCTAGCACAGATACGCAGTATTTT. Protein: CASSQDGGQGTPSTDTQYF.

This chain links TRBV5-1 with TRBJ2-1; no clear D gene. The CDR3 totals 16 residues. Deletions cut 4 bases from V and 0 bases from J, with 14 bases between. Germline CDR1 SGHRS, CDR2 YFSETQ. The CDR3 DNA sequence: TGCGCCAGCAGCGCCAGGATCGATCACTCCTACAATGAGCAGTTCTTC. This sequence encodes CASSARIDHSYNEQFF.

Note on this clonotype: A much bigger clone sits one base away, suggesting this may be a read error. CDR3 loop: CASSTFTTSTDTQYF. The CDR3, as DNA: TGTGCCAGCAGCACCTTTACCACTAGCACAGATACGCAGTATTTT. The rearrangement links TRBV7-3 to TRBJ2-3; D remains unclear. Per germline, CDR1 SGHTA and CDR2 FQGTGA. The CDR3 is 15 amino acids. V was clipped by 5 bases and J by 0 bases, with 12 bases between them.

The table lists this clonotype with many counts. The chain is built from TRBV20-1 and TRBJ2-2, with 9 nucleotides matching TRBD2. The CDR3 length is 18 residues. V trimming: 0 bases; J trimming: 5 bases; junction bases outside the gene matches: 13. Germline CDR1 reads DFQATT; CDR2 reads SNEGSKA (reference sequence). The CDR3 here is CSARDNQRGGGGTGELFF. In DNA form, the CDR3 reads TGCAGTGCTAGAGATAATCAGCGAGGCGGGGGGGGGACCGGGGAGCTGTTTTTT.

The chain joins TRBV24-1 to TRBJ2-1, with D possibly matching TRBD2 (6 bases). CDR1 and CDR2 from the germline V gene are KGHDR and SFDVKD. This CDR3 has 13 residues. Trimming stripped 5 bases from V and 7 bases from J, with 11 bases between. The CDR3 reads CATSGAGTNEQFF. Written as DNA, the CDR3 is TGTGCCACCAGTGGGGCAGGGACTAATGAGCAGTTCTTC.

This clonotype was observed a handful of times. This chain uses TRBV7-2 with TRBJ2-5; D is possibly TRBD1 (5 bases). V was trimmed by 4 bases and J by 4 bases, leaving 16 bases between them. The CDR3 consists of 15 residues. CDR1 and CDR2 from the germline V gene are SGHTA and FQGNSA. The CDR3, as DNA: TGTGCCAGCAGCTGGGTGGGTAGGGGCGGAGAGACCCAGTACTTC. Its translation: CASSWVGRGGETQYF.

V is TRBV6-2 or TRBV6-3 and J is TRBJ2-7; tentatively, D is TRBD1 (6 bases). V was trimmed by 6 bases and J by 1 base, leaving 13 bases between them. Germline V gene lookup returns CDR1 MNHEY and CDR2 SVGEGT. The CDR3 is 14 residues long. CDR3: CASRRQVSSYEQYF. CDR3 nucleotide sequence: TGTGCCAGCAGACGACAGGTCTCTTCCTACGAGCAGTACTTC.

There are a few counts of this clonotype. The chain carries TRBV2 and TRBJ2-5; D call uncertain. This CDR3 is built from 12 residues. Per germline, CDR1 SNHLY and CDR2 FYNNEI. V shed 5 bases and J shed 3 bases, with 7 bases lying between them. The CDR3 is CASSLFEETQYF. CDR3 bases: TGTGCCAGCAGTCTTTTCGAAGAGACCCAGTACTTC. Variable domain in full (rest from reference TRBV2 and TRBJ2-5): EPEVTQTPSHQVTQMGQEVILRCVPISNHLYFYWYRQILGQKVEFLVSFYNNEISEKSEIFDDQFSVERPDGSNFTLKIRSTKLEDSAMYFCASSLFEETQYFGPGTRLLVL.

The table lists this clonotype with a few counts. This rearrangement joins TRBV27 to TRBJ2-2, with TRBD2 matching 13 bases. Germline V CDR1 and CDR2: MNHEY, SMNVEV (reference sequence). V lost 6 bases and J lost 6; bases outside the gene matches: 4. The CDR3 totals 15 residues. The CDR3 loop is CASRPTSGGAGELFF. The CDR3 DNA follows: TGTGCCAGCAGGCCTACTAGCGGGGGGGCCGGGGAGCTGTTTTTT.

J is TRBJ1-5 and V is TRBV5-1; a possible D gene is TRBD1 (5 bases). Germline V gene lookup returns CDR1 SGHRS and CDR2 YFSETQ. Trimming left V 2 bases short and J 6 bases short, with 9 bases between. The CDR3 consists of 13 residues. The CDR3 protein is CASSLDSAQPQHF. CDR3 bases: TGCGCCAGCAGCTTAGACAGTGCTCAGCCCCAGCATTTT.

This clonotype was counted a few times. The CDR3 reads CSATASGAGEQYF. CDR3 nucleotide sequence: TGCAGTGCTACGGCTAGCGGAGCTGGGGAGCAGTACTTC. This chain joins TRBV20-1 and TRBJ2-7; 7 bases align to TRBD2. The length of the CDR3 is 13 residues. Germline CDR1 DFQATT, CDR2 SNEGSKA (reference sequence). The V gene end was trimmed by 4 bases and the J gene end by 7 bases; junction bases not matched to a gene: 10.

Here the CDR3 reads CASSSLKGTYEQYF. The CDR3 DNA reads as TGTGCCAGCAGCTCGTTGAAAGGCACCTACGAGCAGTACTTC. The chain carries TRBV5-4 and TRBJ2-7; D not resolved. Germline-derived CDR1 and CDR2 are SGHNT and YYREEE (reference sequence). V lost 3 bases to trimming and J lost 2 bases, with 12 bases between them. The CDR3 sequence is 14 residues long.

This clonotype was counted only a few times. CDR3 in DNA: TGCAGCCTGTTGGGCGGGAGGGCTCACGAGCAGTTCTTC. This gives the protein CSLLGGRAHEQFF. The rearrangement links TRBV29-1 to TRBJ2-1; 9 positions agree with TRBD2. The germline V gene encodes CDR1 SQVTM and CDR2 ANQGSEA. The CDR3 has 13 residues. V shed 8 bases, J shed 10 bases, and the junction held 12 bases outside the gene matches.